This TCR beta chain appears in the sequencing data of a study of cytomegalovirus exposure and HLA in healthy donors. Germline V CDR1 and CDR2: SGHRS, YFSETQ. The V gene lost 0 bases and the J gene lost 0 bases, with 4 bases spanning the gap. The CDR3 contains 13 residues. PCR amplification relied on 60 Vbeta primers (plus 13 Jbeta primers). Libraries were prepared by immunoSEQ multiplex PCR; TCRdb keeps only in-frame clonotypes and omits some of them. Its table lists more than 50,000 clones. The chain recombines TRBV5-1 with TRBJ2-7; D is ambiguous. The TCR sequence derives from a man aged 50 to 60 in good health and CMV-seropositive. The sample taken for sequencing was PBMCs. The CDR3 here is CASSLANSYEQYF. The CDR3 region has the DNA TGCGCCAGCAGCTTGGCCAACTCCTACGAGCAGTACTTC.